Listed below are T cell receptor beta chains from one sample, sequenced in a study of T cells after yellow fever vaccination. MiXCR was run by TCRdb on the 5' RACE reads, yielding one entry per CDR3 protein. The table has about 240,000 distinct CDR3 sequences, less than 9% seen once. The sample consisted of CD4+ T cells sorted from PBMCs, taken 15 days after the yellow fever booster vaccination. These receptors were collected from a man younger than 45 who received the YFV17D yellow fever vaccine. Each CDR3 is given with its conserved first and last residue. The D gene is left open where the match is weak. For some rows the clone size is stated as once, few or many, or as a class when expanded; others skip it.

clone_size	v_call	d_call	j_call	cdr3_aa	cdr3_nt
few	TRBV4-3	TRBD2	TRBJ2-2	CASSQEILTSGLSNTGELFF	TGCGCCAGCAGCCAAGAAATCCTCACTAGCGGCCTATCGAACACCGGGGAGCTGTTTTTT
few	TRBV7-2	-	TRBJ1-2	CASSFQGNGYTF	TGTGCCAGCAGCTTTCAGGGGAATGGCTACACCTTC
few	TRBV5-1	-	TRBJ2-5	CASSSGQIQETQYF	TGCGCCAGCAGCTCTGGACAGATACAAGAGACCCAGTACTTC
many	TRBV18	TRBD1	TRBJ2-2	CASSPGTVNTGELFF	TGTGCCAGCTCACCCGGGACAGTGAACACCGGGGAGCTGTTTTTT
few	TRBV4-2	-	TRBJ2-2	CASSQEAGPTGELFF	TGTGCCAGCAGCCAAGAGGCAGGTCCCACCGGGGAGCTGTTTTTT
-	TRBV18	-	TRBJ2-1	CASSLQGGEQFF	TGTGCCAGCTCACTTCAGGGCGGGGAGCAGTTCTTC
few	TRBV5-1	-	TRBJ2-3	CASSLGSGTMDTQYF	TGCGCCAGCAGCCTGGGGTCGGGCACAATGGATACGCAGTATTTT
-	TRBV7-8	-	TRBJ2-3	CASSLTGRNTQYF	TGTGCCAGCAGCTTAACCGGCAGAAATACGCAGTATTTT
-	TRBV29-1	-	TRBJ2-1	CSVLLAPSYNEQFF	TGCAGCGTCCTATTAGCGCCCTCCTACAATGAGCAGTTCTTC
many	TRBV12-3/TRBV12-4	-	TRBJ2-5	CASSQTLSGETQYF	TGTGCCAGCAGCCAGACCCTCTCGGGGGAGACCCAGTACTTC
few	TRBV14	TRBD2	TRBJ2-1	CASSRLRRTSGRDEQFF	TGTGCCAGCAGCCGATTGAGAAGGACTAGCGGACGGGATGAGCAGTTCTTC
many	TRBV18	-	TRBJ2-7	CASSPGRGSSYEQYF	TGCGCCAGCAGCCCCGGCCGGGGGAGCTCCTACGAGCAGTACTTC
-	TRBV6-1	TRBD1	TRBJ2-7	CASSETGVPYEQYF	TGTGCCAGCAGTGAGACAGGGGTGCCCTACGAGCAGTACTTC
many	TRBV10-3	-	TRBJ1-5	CAISGDIEGNQPQHF	TGTGCCATCAGTGGGGACATCGAGGGCAATCAGCCCCAGCATTTT
few	TRBV20-1	-	TRBJ2-2	CSASSGGLQRTGELFF	TGCAGTGCTAGTTCCGGGGGACTTCAGCGCACCGGGGAGCTGTTTTTT
-	TRBV21-1	-	TRBJ2-7	CASSKQGETASDEQYF	TGTGCCAGCAGCAAACAGGGGGAGACAGCGTCTGACGAGCAGTACTTC
few	TRBV30	TRBD1	TRBJ2-3	CASHRGQGWADTQYF	TGTGCCAGCCACCGGGGACAGGGGTGGGCAGATACGCAGTATTTT
many	TRBV6-2/TRBV6-3	-	TRBJ2-4	CASGLAKNIQYF	TGTGCCAGCGGACTAGCCAAAAACATTCAGTACTTC
many	TRBV10-2	-	TRBJ2-1	CASSEYGTMDEQFF	TGCGCCAGCAGTGAGTACGGGACGATGGATGAGCAGTTCTTC
many	TRBV19	-	TRBJ2-1	CASSIPPNEQFF	TGTGCCAGTAGTATTCCCCCGAATGAGCAGTTCTTC
few	TRBV23-1	TRBD2	TRBJ2-7	CASSYRPLPGLACYEQYF	TGCGCCAGCAGTTACCGACCCCTTCCGGGACTAGCGTGCTACGAGCAGTACTTC
many	TRBV4-2	-	TRBJ2-2	CASSQRWGDPANTGELFF	TGTGCCAGCAGCCAACGTTGGGGTGACCCTGCGAACACCGGGGAGCTGTTTTTT
few	TRBV14	-	TRBJ2-1	CASSHLEARAGNEQFF	TGTGCCAGCAGCCATCTGGAGGCTAGGGCTGGCAATGAGCAGTTCTTC
-	TRBV7-9	TRBD2	TRBJ2-3	CASSLPSGRAGTDTQYF	TGTGCCAGCAGCTTACCCAGCGGGAGGGCCGGCACAGATACGCAGTATTTT
many	TRBV20-1	TRBD2	TRBJ2-1	CSARDTSGRAWYNEQFF	TGCAGTGCTAGAGATACTAGCGGGAGGGCTTGGTACAATGAGCAGTTCTTC
-	TRBV12-3/TRBV12-4	-	TRBJ1-1	CASSTRRDNTEAFF	TGTGCCAGCAGTACCCGAAGGGATAACACTGAAGCTTTCTTT
few	TRBV29-1	-	TRBJ2-3	CSVGRASVAQYF	TGCAGCGTTGGAAGAGCTAGCGTAGCGCAGTATTTT
many	TRBV4-2	TRBD1	TRBJ2-1	CASSQEQTGIGEQFF	TGTGCCAGCAGCCAGGAACAGACAGGGATCGGGGAGCAGTTCTTC
-	TRBV12-3/TRBV12-4	TRBD1	TRBJ1-2	CASRLQGAGGYGYTF	TGTGCCAGCAGGCTTCAGGGGGCTGGCGGCTATGGCTACACCTTC
-	TRBV9	TRBD1	TRBJ2-1	CASSETPTGGGYNEQFF	TGTGCCAGCAGCGAAACCCCGACAGGGGGTGGGTACAATGAGCAGTTCTTC
few	TRBV7-2	-	TRBJ1-2	CASSFQGAGYTF	TGTGCCAGCAGCTTTCAAGGGGCTGGCTACACCTTC
many	TRBV7-2	TRBD2	TRBJ2-7	CASSLTGGPLEWLF	TGTGCCAGCAGCTTGACGGGAGGGCCCTTGGAGTGGTTGTTC
few	TRBV5-6	TRBD1	TRBJ2-1	CASSFDRGPYNEQFF	TGTGCCAGCAGTTTCGACAGGGGGCCCTACAATGAGCAGTTCTTC
many	TRBV5-1	TRBD2	TRBJ2-3	CASSLSSGRSTDTQYF	TGCGCCAGCAGCTTGTCTAGCGGGAGGTCCACAGATACGCAGTATTTT
-	TRBV20-1	TRBD1	TRBJ2-1	CSARLQGFGEQFF	TGCAGTGCTAGACTACAGGGGTTCGGTGAGCAGTTCTTC
few	TRBV2	TRBD2	TRBJ2-7	CASAGGAYYEQYF	TGTGCCAGCGCGGGGGGGGCCTACTACGAGCAGTACTTC
many	TRBV7-2	-	TRBJ2-2	CASLRVAGTGELFF	TGTGCCAGCCTTAGGGTGGCTGGCACCGGGGAGCTGTTTTTT
-	TRBV5-1	TRBD2	TRBJ2-1	CASSLLVRAGWVYNEQFF	TGCGCCAGCAGCTTGCTGGTGCGAGCGGGATGGGTTTACAATGAGCAGTTCTTC
many	TRBV27	-	TRBJ2-7	CASGYRTGVRYEQYF	TGTGCCAGCGGTTACCGGACTGGCGTGAGGTACGAGCAGTACTTC
-	TRBV20-1	-	TRBJ2-7	CSANRGLSYEQYF	TGCAGTGCAAATCGGGGACTTTCCTACGAGCAGTACTTC
-	TRBV12-3/TRBV12-4	-	TRBJ1-2	CASSTTGAFSGYTF	TGTGCCAGCAGCACCACCGGGGCTTTTTCTGGCTACACCTTC
-	TRBV28	-	TRBJ2-3	CASSTGSNTQYF	TGTGCCAGCAGTACGGGGTCGAATACGCAGTATTTT
many	TRBV10-3	-	TRBJ2-2	CAISEFGAANTGELFF	TGTGCCATCAGTGAGTTCGGCGCCGCGAACACCGGGGAGCTGTTTTTT
few	TRBV19	-	TRBJ2-1	CASFGGSSYNEQFF	TGTGCCAGTTTTGGCGGAAGCTCCTACAATGAGCAGTTCTTC
few	TRBV29-1	TRBD2	TRBJ2-2	CSVAISGTSDTGELFF	TGCAGCGTTGCTATTTCCGGGACTAGCGACACCGGGGAGCTGTTTTTT
few	TRBV2	TRBD1	TRBJ1-5	CASSADRALNQPQHF	TGTGCCAGCAGTGCCGACAGGGCACTCAATCAGCCCCAGCATTTT
many	TRBV2	TRBD2	TRBJ2-7	CASSERASGSYEQYF	TGTGCCAGCAGTGAAAGGGCTAGCGGGAGTTACGAGCAGTACTTC
few	TRBV11-2	TRBD1	TRBJ1-5	CASSQRDRRPTFYGPQHF	TGTGCCAGCAGCCAAAGGGACAGGAGGCCCACGTTCTATGGGCCCCAGCATTTT
-	TRBV29-1	-	TRBJ1-2	CSVERGVGGYTF	TGCAGCGTTGAGCGGGGCGTTGGTGGCTACACCTTC
-	TRBV5-1	TRBD2	TRBJ2-3	CASSSDGLASTDTQYF	TGCGCCAGCAGCTCAGACGGACTAGCGAGCACAGATACGCAGTATTTT
few	TRBV7-9	-	TRBJ1-2	CASSLELGFGYGYTF	TGTGCCAGCAGCTTAGAACTGGGGTTTGGCTATGGCTACACCTTC
-	TRBV3-1	-	TRBJ2-2	CASSQERLRTTGELFF	TGTGCCAGCAGCCAAGAACGTCTCAGGACCACCGGGGAGCTGTTTTTT
-	TRBV12-3/TRBV12-4	-	TRBJ1-1	CASSLRDNTEAFF	TGTGCCAGCAGTTTGAGGGATAACACTGAAGCTTTCTTT
-	TRBV11-2	TRBD2	TRBJ2-5	CASSRTSGRAQETQYF	TGTGCCAGCAGTAGGACTAGCGGGAGGGCCCAAGAGACCCAGTACTTC
-	TRBV20-1	TRBD1	TRBJ2-7	CSARDPGQASYEQYF	TGCAGTGCTAGAGACCCGGGACAGGCAAGTTACGAGCAGTACTTC